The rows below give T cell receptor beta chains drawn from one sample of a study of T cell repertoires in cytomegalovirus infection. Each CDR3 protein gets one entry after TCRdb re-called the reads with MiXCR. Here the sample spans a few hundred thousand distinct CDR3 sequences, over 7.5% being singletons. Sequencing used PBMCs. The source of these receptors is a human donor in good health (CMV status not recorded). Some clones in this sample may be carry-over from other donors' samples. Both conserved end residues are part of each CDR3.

cdr3_aa: CSARDRSRDYYGYTF
j_call: TRBJ1-2
v_call: TRBV20-1

cdr3_aa: CASSLVVGQYNQPQHF
j_call: TRBJ1-5
v_call: TRBV7-2

cdr3_aa: CAISNKETQYF
j_call: TRBJ2-5
v_call: TRBV10-3

cdr3_aa: CSVGDGYEQYF
j_call: TRBJ2-7
v_call: TRBV29-1

cdr3_aa: CASSLWTGSGETQYF
j_call: TRBJ2-5
v_call: TRBV28

cdr3_aa: CASSPWGGGATNEKLFF
j_call: TRBJ1-4
v_call: TRBV9

cdr3_aa: CASSFPSSSGTGTDTQYF
j_call: TRBJ2-3
v_call: TRBV7-3

cdr3_aa: CASSLVLAGVEQYF
j_call: TRBJ2-7
v_call: TRBV5-5

cdr3_aa: CASSPRGARRGNTIYF
j_call: TRBJ1-3
v_call: TRBV7-2

cdr3_aa: CASSLGLAAYNEQFF
j_call: TRBJ2-1
v_call: TRBV7-9

cdr3_aa: CASSEEGQDEKLFF
j_call: TRBJ1-4
v_call: TRBV2

cdr3_aa: CASSSQGRDSYGYTF
j_call: TRBJ1-2
v_call: TRBV27

cdr3_aa: CSATWSGSGELFF
j_call: TRBJ2-2
v_call: TRBV20-1

cdr3_aa: CRALAGGRNEQFF
j_call: TRBJ2-1
v_call: TRBV20-1

cdr3_aa: CASSFVGRLYEQYF
j_call: TRBJ2-7
v_call: TRBV11-2

cdr3_aa: CASSLGGGANIQYF
j_call: TRBJ2-4
v_call: TRBV5-1

cdr3_aa: CASSQGGASGRANEQFF
j_call: TRBJ2-1
v_call: TRBV4-2

cdr3_aa: CASSPWESIPTNEKLFF
j_call: TRBJ1-4
v_call: TRBV7-9

cdr3_aa: CASSATKGAWGYTF
j_call: TRBJ1-2
v_call: TRBV7-2

cdr3_aa: CASSEASLLAGFPDTQYF
j_call: TRBJ2-3
v_call: TRBV2

cdr3_aa: CATSRDLQGGNNQPQHF
j_call: TRBJ1-5
v_call: TRBV15

cdr3_aa: CASRKIGNQPQHF
j_call: TRBJ1-5
v_call: TRBV12-3/TRBV12-4

cdr3_aa: CSVEVGGVLAARLCPNYEQYF
j_call: TRBJ2-7
v_call: TRBV29-1

cdr3_aa: CASSPRGQGRSGYTF
j_call: TRBJ1-2
v_call: TRBV4-3

cdr3_aa: CASRPLDGPRGEQFF
j_call: TRBJ2-1
v_call: TRBV12-3/TRBV12-4

cdr3_aa: CASSKIPGTPRGSPLHF
j_call: TRBJ1-6
v_call: TRBV12-3/TRBV12-4

cdr3_aa: CATSRGGQGAVGANVLTF
j_call: TRBJ2-6
v_call: TRBV15

cdr3_aa: CASSPDRRLQYF
j_call: TRBJ2-7
v_call: TRBV28

cdr3_aa: CASSQRSVGGTQYF
j_call: TRBJ2-3
v_call: TRBV4-3

cdr3_aa: CASSYSIGVPDPSTDTQYF
j_call: TRBJ2-3
v_call: TRBV6-5

cdr3_aa: CASRRTGVEQFF
j_call: TRBJ2-1
v_call: TRBV7-9

cdr3_aa: CASSLHRTGGNTEAFF
j_call: TRBJ1-1
v_call: TRBV7-2

cdr3_aa: CASSYFRTGNTEAFF
j_call: TRBJ1-1
v_call: TRBV6-5

cdr3_aa: CASSQPGLAGVETQYF
j_call: TRBJ2-5
v_call: TRBV18

cdr3_aa: CASSSPGRNYGYTF
j_call: TRBJ1-2
v_call: TRBV7-2